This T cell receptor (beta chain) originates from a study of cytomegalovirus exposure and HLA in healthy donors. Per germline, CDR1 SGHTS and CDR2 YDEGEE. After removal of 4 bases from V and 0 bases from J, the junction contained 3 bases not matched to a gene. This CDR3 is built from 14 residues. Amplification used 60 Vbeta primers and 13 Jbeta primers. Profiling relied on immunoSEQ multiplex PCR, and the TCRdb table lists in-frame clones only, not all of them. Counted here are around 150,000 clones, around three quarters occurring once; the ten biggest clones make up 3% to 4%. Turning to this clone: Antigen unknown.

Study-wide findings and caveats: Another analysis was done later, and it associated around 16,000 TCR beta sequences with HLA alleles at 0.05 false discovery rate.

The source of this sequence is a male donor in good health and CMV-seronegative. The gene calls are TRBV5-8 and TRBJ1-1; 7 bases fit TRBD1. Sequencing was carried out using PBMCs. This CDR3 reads CASSRGQMNTEAFF. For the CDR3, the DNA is TGTGCCAGCAGCCGGGGACAGATGAACACTGAAGCTTTCTTT.